This T cell receptor (beta chain) stems from a study of T-cell reconstitution after alpha-beta-depleted transplantation in children (dated by TCRdb to the mid-2010s). The study in broad terms: Using TCR repertoire profiling, the study followed T-cell immune reconstitution in a quantitative way in children after TCRalphabeta/CD19-depleted allogeneic hematopoietic cell transplantation. Paper-wide results and their limitations: The frequencies of hyperexpanded clones fell over the following months, and after one year, T-cell counts and TCRbeta diversity were mostly attributed to newly produced T cells. About two months after transplant, the apparently early recovery of alphabetaT-cell counts reportedly depended on just several hundred clones that had expanded rapidly and came from non-depleted graft cells. In some patients, the high TCRbeta diversity seen at day 60 was put down to recipient T cells and intrathymic progenitors that had survived conditioning.

The intended sense of this specimen's treatment or condition label: allogeneic hematopoietic cell transplantation with graft depleted of TCRalphabeta T cells and CD19 B cells. The children who served as transplant recipients had been given grafts of TCRalphabeta/CD19-depleted allogeneic hematopoietic cells. V lost 0 bases and J lost 2 bases; the stretch between them is 11 bases long. The CDR3 sequence holds 17 residues, the cysteine and phenylalanine included. The entry retains the CDR3 DNA only, 51 bases that are in frame from base 1. Reading the germline V gene gives CDR1 MNHEY and CDR2 SVGAGI. Libraries were constructed by PCR. The run used an Illumina HiSeq 2500. To normalize quantification of the TCRbeta repertoire, the TCR libraries were built with molecular barcoding that relied on unique molecular identifiers. The public sequencing data were trimmed at Q25 with fastp and processed into clonotypes with MiXCR by TCRdb, which kept only in-frame beta chains. Under each unique CDR3 protein, matching rows form one entry showing the most common genes and DNA. The sample records approximately 430,000 distinct CDR3 sequences, about 17% of which are singletons. The top ten constitute 29% of the sample.

Comments on this clonotype: The antigen this receptor binds is unknown. Per-nucleotide qualities are absent, and no much larger clonotype sits a single base away.

The chain couples TRBV6-5 to TRBJ2-6, with an unclear D gene assignment. The clonotype originates from a boy younger than two who had a stem cell transplant for Wiskott-Aldrich syndrome, so the T cells may come from the graft donor. This sample comprised PBMCs, mostly from graft donor cells, obtained 360 days after TCRalphabeta/CD19-depleted stem cell transplant. The CDR3 protein is CASSYSITVAGANVLTF. The sequenced DNA: TGTGCCAGCAGTTACTCGATCACGGTAGCTGGGGCCAACGTCCTGACTTTC.